Each of the 21 T cell receptor beta chains below was sequenced from the same sample in a study of blood T cell repertoires in COVID-19. Sequencing was performed with immunoSEQ multiplex PCR; in TCRdb, only in-frame clones are kept and a portion is missing. Counted here are about 150,000 clones, roughly nine tenths occurring once; the ten biggest clones make up 0.5% to 0.6%. Sample: peripheral blood. Receptors were obtained from a man between 45 and 60 years old with acute or convalescent COVID-19.

This rearrangement joins TRBV7-9 to TRBJ2-7; TRBD1 might be the D (5 bases). Germline loops: CDR1 SEHNR, CDR2 FQNEAQ (reference sequence). CDR3 length: 14 amino acids. V was shortened by 6 bases and J by 0 bases, with 12 bases between the two germline ends. CDR3 coding DNA: TGTGCCAGCAGTTCCCTCCAGGGCTCCTACGAGCAGTACGTC. It translates to CASSSLQGSYEQYV.

V usage is TRBV11-3 and J usage is TRBJ2-3, with no clear D. In germline, CDR1 is SGHNT, CDR2 YENEEA. The CDR3 runs 15 residues. Deletions cut 1 base from V and 2 bases from J, with 10 bases between. The CDR3 DNA follows: TGTGCCAGCAGCTTAGGCCAGATTGACACAGATACGCAGTATTTT. Protein product: CASSLGQIDTDTQYF.

The chain carries TRBV3-1 (or the pseudogene TRBV3-2) and TRBJ2-7; TRBD1 is a possible D gene (6 bases). Trimming took off 1 base at V and 6 bases at J, with 13 bases between the two ends. Germline assignment: CDR1 LGHDT and CDR2 YNNKEL (reference sequence). CDR3 length equals 14 residues. The CDR3 bases are TGTGCCAGCAGCCAAGGGACAGTTGGTAGCGAGCAGTACTTC. This encodes CASSQGTVGSEQYF.

The gene calls are TRBV7-2 and TRBJ2-7; weak D call: TRBD2 (6 bases). In germline, CDR1 is SGHTA, CDR2 FQGNSA. The CDR3 is 14 amino acids. The germline V and J ends were trimmed by 0 bases and 1 base, with 7 bases remaining between them. CDR3 coding DNA: TGTGCCAGCAGCTTAGCCGGAGGGTCCTACGAGCAGTACGTC. Translation gives CASSLAGGSYEQYV.

In its sample, this clone was seen once. This CDR3 reads CASSQGANRRRYEQYF. Written as DNA, the CDR3 is TGTGCCAGCAGCCAAGGCGCTAACAGGAGAAGGTACGAGCAGTACTTC. The V gene is TRBV3-1 (or the pseudogene TRBV3-2), the J gene TRBJ2-7, with a tentative D call TRBD1 (5 bases). This CDR3 spans 16 amino acids. With 1 base removed from V and 4 bases from J, the gap between germline ends came to 17 bases. CDR1 and CDR2 from the germline V gene are LGHDT and YNNKEL (reference sequence).

In this sample, this clone turned up a few times. The chain joins TRBV4-1 to TRBJ1-2, with D maybe TRBD1 (5 bases). Trimming removed 1 base from V and 8 bases from J, with 14 bases in between. The germline CDR1 and CDR2 sequences are MGHRA and YSYEKL. This CDR3 comprises 14 residues. The CDR3 DNA reads TGCGCCAGCAGCCAAGCCGGCGGGGGTAAGGGCTACACCTTC. It specifies CASSQAGGGKGYTF.

CDR3 in amino acids: CASSIGQGSYNEQFF. The CDR3 DNA reads as TGTGCCAGTAGTATCGGACAGGGCTCTTACAATGAGCAGTTCTTC. V is TRBV19 and J is TRBJ2-1; 8 positions agree with TRBD1. From germline, CDR1 is LNHDA and CDR2 SQIVND (reference sequence). V was pared by 3 bases and J by 4 bases, with 5 bases of the junction left unmatched. The CDR3 contains 15 residues. Variable domain in full (rest from reference TRBV19 and TRBJ2-1): DGGITQSPKYLFRKEGQNVTLSCEQNLNHDAMYWYRQDPGQGLRLIYYSQIVNDFQKGDIAEGYSVSREKKESFPLTVTSAQKNPTAFYLCASSIGQGSYNEQFFGPGTRLTVL.

The V and J genes are TRBV6-5 and TRBJ2-1, with TRBD1 identical over 8 bases. V dropped 6 bases and J dropped 5; count of bases not matched to a gene: 6. This CDR3 is built from 14 residues. CDR1 and CDR2 (germline): MNHEY, SVGAGI. CDR3: CASRRTGRNNEQFF. CDR3 nucleotide sequence: TGTGCCAGCAGACGGACAGGGAGGAACAATGAGCAGTTCTTC.

V gene TRBV7-2 combines with J gene TRBJ2-3; TRBD1 might be the D (5 bases). There are 16 residues in the CDR3. The V end lost 5 bases, the J end lost 6 bases, and 21 bases lay between the germline ends. CDR1 SGHTA and CDR2 FQGNSA come from the germline V gene. The CDR3 nucleotides are TGTGCCAGCAGCCCCCGGTGGTCGGTAGGGGTCGATACGCAGTATTTT. Protein: CASSPRWSVGVDTQYF.

The chain employs TRBV7-3 and TRBJ2-2, with 8 bases aligning to TRBD2. There are 15 residues in the CDR3. Germline V gene data show CDR1 as SGHTA and CDR2 as FQGTGA. J was trimmed by 6 bases and V by 5 bases; bases with no gene match: 8. CDR3 DNA: TGTGCCAGCAGCCCCACGGGAGGGGAGGCCGGGGAGCTGTTTTTT. Translated, it gives CASSPTGGEAGELFF.

The chain links TRBV6-2 or TRBV6-3 to TRBJ2-7, with 7 bases fitting TRBD2. The CDR3 has 14 residues. The J segment lost 1 base and the V segment lost 4 bases, leaving 4 bases of the junction unmatched. CDR1 MNHEY and CDR2 SVGEGT come from the germline V gene. The CDR3 loop reads CASSWLAVSYEQYF. The CDR3 coding sequence is TGTGCCAGCAGTTGGCTAGCGGTTTCCTACGAGCAGTACTTC.

This sequence joins TRBV28 and TRBJ2-7, with a weak D call TRBD1 (5 bases). This CDR3 has 14 residues. V lost 6 bases and J lost 0, with 12 bases in between. CDR1 is MDHEN and CDR2 is SYDVKM in the germline V gene. This CDR3 is CASRKHRNSYEQYF. CDR3 sequence (DNA): TGTGCCAGCAGAAAGCACAGGAACTCCTACGAGCAGTACTTC.

J is TRBJ1-5 and V is TRBV7-9, with unresolved D. CDR3 length equals 13 residues. Trimming left V 4 bases short and J 3 bases short, with 7 bases between. The germline V gene encodes CDR1 SEHNR and CDR2 FQNEAQ (reference sequence). CDR3 bases: TGTGCCAGCAGCTACCGGTCCAATCAGCCCCAGCATTTT. Translation: CASSYRSNQPQHF.

The V and J genes are TRBV12-5 and TRBJ2-5; unclear D gene. Per germline, CDR1 LGHNT and CDR2 FRNRAP. This CDR3 contains 15 residues. V lost 2 bases, J lost 3 bases, and 13 bases lay in between. Here the CDR3 reads CASGLLVGGEETQYF. CDR3 in DNA: TGTGCTAGTGGTTTGCTGGTTGGCGGTGAAGAGACCCAGTACTTC.

The rearrangement uses TRBV2 and TRBJ2-1; no clear D. The V gene lost 3 bases and the J gene lost 0 bases, with 9 bases spanning the gap. The CDR3 covers 15 residues. Germline CDR1 is SNHLY and CDR2 is FYNNEI. DNA of the CDR3: TGTGCCAGCAGTGATTTCTCGAGCTCCTACAATGAGCAGTTCTTC. Amino acids: CASSDFSSSYNEQFF. Looking up the rest from reference TRBV2 and TRBJ2-1 gives the full variable domain: EPEVTQTPSHQVTQMGQEVILRCVPISNHLYFYWYRQILGQKVEFLVSFYNNEISEKSEIFDDQFSVERPDGSNFTLKIRSTKLEDSAMYFCASSDFSSSYNEQFFGPGTRLTVL.

The genes are TRBV7-9 and TRBJ2-1; the match to TRBD2 covers 11 bases. V lost 5 bases, J lost 4 bases, and 4 bases stayed unmatched. CDR3 size: 15 residues. The germline V gene encodes CDR1 SEHNR and CDR2 FQNEAQ (reference sequence). CDR3 bases: TGTGCCAGCAGCCCAACTAGCGGGAGTTACAATGAGCAGTTCTTC. Protein: CASSPTSGSYNEQFF. Full variable domain (remainder filled in from reference TRBV7-9 and TRBJ2-1): DTGVSQNPRHKITKRGQNVTFRCDPISEHNRLYWYRQTLGQGPEFLTYFQNEAQLEKSRLLSDRFSAERPKGSFSTLEIQRTEQGDSAMYLCASSPTSGSYNEQFFGPGTRLTVL.

The chain has TRBV4-2 and TRBJ2-2; D is undetermined. The CDR3 loop spans 12 amino acids. The V end was cut by 4 bases, the J end by 7 bases, with 7 bases between. Per germline, CDR1 LGHNA and CDR2 YNFKEQ. CDR3 region: CASSLTHGELFF. The CDR3 coding sequence is TGTGCCAGCAGCCTGACACACGGGGAGCTGTTTTTT.

This chain links TRBV4-1 with TRBJ1-1; 8 nucleotides align to TRBD1. Germline V CDR1 and CDR2: MGHRA, YSYEKL. Germline trimming cut 5 bases from V and 7 bases from J; bases unmatched to any gene: 12. The CDR3 loop spans 15 amino acids. In nucleotides, the CDR3 is TGCGCCAGCAGCAGGGCCGGGACAGGAGAACGTGAAGCTTTCTTT. It encodes CASSRAGTGEREAFF.

The V gene is TRBV10-3, the J gene TRBJ1-2; 9 nucleotides match TRBD1. Unmatched junction bases numbered 6, after V lost 4 bases and J lost 0 bases. Looked up from germline, CDR1 is ENHRY and CDR2 is SYGVKD. This CDR3 is built from 16 residues. The CDR3: CAISGDRVSPNYGYTF. For the CDR3, the DNA is TGTGCCATCAGTGGGGACAGGGTATCACCTAACTATGGCTACACCTTC.

V gene TRBV7-9 combines with J gene TRBJ1-5; 9 bases match TRBD1. In germline, CDR1 is SEHNR, CDR2 FQNEAQ (reference sequence). This CDR3 is 14 amino acids long. With V trimmed by 5 bases and J by 6 bases, 5 bases remained unmatched. CDR3 sequence: CASSEQGAPQPQHF. The CDR3 region has the DNA TGTGCCAGCAGCGAACAGGGGGCGCCTCAGCCCCAGCATTTT.

The J gene is TRBJ1-2, the V gene TRBV7-2; the match to TRBD1 covers 7 bases. The CDR3 is 14 amino acids. The germline V gene encodes CDR1 SGHTA and CDR2 FQGNSA. J gave up 6 bases and V 3 bases, and 7 bases lay outside the gene matches. CDR3 sequence: CASSFTSGGDGYTF. In DNA form, the CDR3 reads TGTGCCAGCAGCTTTACGTCAGGGGGTGATGGCTACACCTTC.